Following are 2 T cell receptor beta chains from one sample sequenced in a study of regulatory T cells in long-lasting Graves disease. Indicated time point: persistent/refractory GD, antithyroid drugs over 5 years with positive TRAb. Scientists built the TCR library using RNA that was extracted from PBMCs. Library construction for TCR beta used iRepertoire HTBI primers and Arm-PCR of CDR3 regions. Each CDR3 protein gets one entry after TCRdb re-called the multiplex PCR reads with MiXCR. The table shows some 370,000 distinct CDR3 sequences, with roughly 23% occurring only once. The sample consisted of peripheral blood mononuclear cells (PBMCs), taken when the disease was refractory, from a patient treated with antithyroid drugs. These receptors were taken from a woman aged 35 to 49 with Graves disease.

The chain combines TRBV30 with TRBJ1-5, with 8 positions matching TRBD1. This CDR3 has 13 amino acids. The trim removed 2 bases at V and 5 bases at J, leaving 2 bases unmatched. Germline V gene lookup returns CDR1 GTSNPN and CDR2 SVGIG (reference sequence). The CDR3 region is CAWSRQGYQPQHF. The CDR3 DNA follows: TGTGCCTGGAGTAGACAGGGGTATCAGCCCCAGCATTTT.

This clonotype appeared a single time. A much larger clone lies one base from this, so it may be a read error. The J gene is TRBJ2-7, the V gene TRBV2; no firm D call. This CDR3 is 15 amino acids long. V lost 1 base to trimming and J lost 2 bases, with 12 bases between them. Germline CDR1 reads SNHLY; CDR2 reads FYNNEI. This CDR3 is CASSEGLALPYEQYF. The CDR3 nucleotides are TGTGCCAGCAGTGAAGGGCTCGCGCTCCCCTACGAGCAGTACTTC.